Below, 11 T cell receptor beta chains from the same sample are listed, as sequenced in a study of cytomegalovirus exposure and HLA in healthy donors. The PCR contained 60 Vbeta and 13 Jbeta primers. Using immunoSEQ multiplex PCR, the repertoire was profiled, and TCRdb retains in-frame clones only, with some absent. This table has around 150,000 clones, approximately 70% appearing once. The sequenced material came from PBMCs. These receptors originate from a man between 40 and 49 years old in good health and CMV-seropositive.

The chain recombines TRBV18 with TRBJ2-3; 11 nucleotides match TRBD2. The germline V gene has CDR1 KGHSH and CDR2 LQKENI. The CDR3 is 15 residues long. J gave up 2 bases and V 3 bases, and 1 base lay outside the gene matches. This CDR3 reads CASSPTSGNTDTQYF. The CDR3 nucleotides read TGTGCCAGCTCACCGACTAGCGGGAACACAGATACGCAGTATTTT.

This clone was observed a single time. V and J are TRBV5-4 and TRBJ2-5, with 10 bases lining up with TRBD1. With the DNA end fitting TRBJ2-7 better, the J assignment may be wrong. This CDR3 has 15 residues. CDR1 is SGHNT, CDR2 YYREEE, per germline (reference sequence). CDR3 residues: CASSFDRGRVDEQYF. The DNA of the CDR3 is TGTGCCAGCAGCTTCGACAGGGGGCGAGTCGACGAGCAGTACTTC.

The chain uses TRBV4-1 and TRBJ2-3; TRBD2 aligns across 10 bases. Germline loops: CDR1 MGHRA, CDR2 YSYEKL. The trim removed 4 bases at V and 2 bases at J, leaving 6 bases unmatched. This CDR3 has 16 amino acids. The CDR3 DNA is TGCGCCAGCAGCCCCGTAGCGGGGGGATCCACAGATACGCAGTATTTT. Its translation is CASSPVAGGSTDTQYF.

The chain has TRBV29-1 and TRBJ2-1; 9 bases are shared with TRBD1. J lost 7 bases, V lost 7 bases, and 8 bases had no gene match. The germline CDR1 and CDR2 sequences are SQVTM and ANQGSEA. The CDR3 totals 13 residues. CDR3 residues: CSAGTGTGNEQFF. The CDR3, as DNA: TGCAGCGCCGGTACCGGGACAGGGAATGAGCAGTTCTTC.

This sequence joins TRBV9 and TRBJ2-5; TRBD1 might be the D (5 bases). The V end lost 0 bases, the J end lost 2 bases, and 8 bases lay between the germline ends. This CDR3 comprises 14 residues. Germline V CDR1 and CDR2: SGDLS, YYNGEE. The CDR3 DNA follows: TGTGCCAGCAGCGTAGGGGCAGGGCAAGAGACCCAGTACTTC. Amino acid sequence: CASSVGAGQETQYF.

The chain links TRBV7-2 to TRBJ1-6, with D possibly TRBD1 on 6 matching bases. V was pared by 1 base and J by 7 bases, with 14 bases between. The CDR3 length is 16 residues. Germline CDR1 is SGHTA and CDR2 is FQGNSA. The CDR3, as DNA: TGTGCCAGCAGCTTAGACGGACAGTCAAACAATTCACCCCTCCACTTT. Its translation is CASSLDGQSNNSPLHF.

The chain is built from TRBV30 and TRBJ1-1; D possibly corresponds to TRBD1 (6 bases). The V and J ends lost 2 bases and 6 bases respectively, with 13 bases between them. Germline CDR1 and CDR2: GTSNPN and SVGIG (reference sequence). This CDR3 is 13 amino acids long. CDR3 sequence: CAWSHRGGSEAFF. Written as DNA, the CDR3 is TGTGCCTGGAGTCATCGGGGGGGCTCTGAAGCTTTCTTT.

This clone occurred a few times. The chain is built from TRBV6-6 and TRBJ1-2; no definite D call. This CDR3 is 15 amino acids long. V was pared by 7 bases and J by 7 bases, with 22 bases between. Germline loops: CDR1 MNHNY, CDR2 SVGAGI (reference sequence). The chain's CDR3 is CASNLYGGQAGGYTF. Written as DNA, the CDR3 is TGTGCCAGCAATCTCTACGGTGGGCAGGCGGGTGGCTACACCTTC.

The V gene is TRBV6-5, the J gene TRBJ1-1, with 8 bases fitting TRBD1. V dropped 7 bases and J dropped 4; count of bases not matched to a gene: 11. Germline CDR1 is MNHEY and CDR2 is SVGAGI. The CDR3 is made up of 15 amino acids. CDR3 nucleotide sequence: TGTGCCAGCATAGGGGGCAGGGGGCTTAGCACTGAAGCTTTCTTT. It is translated as CASIGGRGLSTEAFF.

This clone has more than one count but fewer than ten. The chain recombines TRBV19 with TRBJ1-4, with a tentative D call TRBD1 (6 bases). The V and J ends lost 9 bases and 8 bases respectively, with 13 bases between them. CDR3 length: 12 amino acids. CDR1 and CDR2 from the germline V gene are LNHDA and SQIVND (reference sequence). The CDR3: CASTNREEKLFF. The CDR3 DNA reads as TGTGCCAGCACAAACAGGGAAGAAAAACTGTTTTTT.

The chain couples TRBV5-1 to TRBJ2-3, with 10 bases matching TRBD2. Germline loops: CDR1 SGHRS, CDR2 YFSETQ. The CDR3 loop spans 18 amino acids. Losses at the gene ends were 4 bases for V and 2 bases for J; bases not matched to a gene: 13. This CDR3 reads CASSPGLAGALSTDTQYF. DNA of the CDR3: TGCGCCAGCAGCCCGGGGCTAGCGGGGGCCTTATCCACAGATACGCAGTATTTT.